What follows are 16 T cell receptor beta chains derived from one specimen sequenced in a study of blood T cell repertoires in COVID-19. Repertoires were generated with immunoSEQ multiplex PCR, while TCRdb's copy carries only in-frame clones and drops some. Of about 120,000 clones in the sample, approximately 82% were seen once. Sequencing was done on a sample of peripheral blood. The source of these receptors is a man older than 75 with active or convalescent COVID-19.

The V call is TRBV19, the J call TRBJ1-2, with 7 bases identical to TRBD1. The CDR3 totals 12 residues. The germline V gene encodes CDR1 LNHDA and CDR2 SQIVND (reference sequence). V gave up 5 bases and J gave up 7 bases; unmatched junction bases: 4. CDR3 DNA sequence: TGTGCCAGTAGTTACAGGGGTGGTGGCTACACCTTC. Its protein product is CASSYRGGGYTF.

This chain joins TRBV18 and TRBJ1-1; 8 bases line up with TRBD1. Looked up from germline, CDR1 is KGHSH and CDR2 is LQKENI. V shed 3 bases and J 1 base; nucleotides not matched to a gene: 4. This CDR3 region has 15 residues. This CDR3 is CASSPGQGGNTEAFF. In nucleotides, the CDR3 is TGTGCCAGCTCACCCGGACAGGGAGGGAACACTGAAGCTTTCTTT.

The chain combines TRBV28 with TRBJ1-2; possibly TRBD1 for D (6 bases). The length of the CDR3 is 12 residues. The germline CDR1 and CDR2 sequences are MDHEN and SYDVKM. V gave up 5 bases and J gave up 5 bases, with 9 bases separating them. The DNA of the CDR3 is TGTGCCAGCAGTCCAGGGGAATATGGCTACACCTTC. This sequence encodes CASSPGEYGYTF.

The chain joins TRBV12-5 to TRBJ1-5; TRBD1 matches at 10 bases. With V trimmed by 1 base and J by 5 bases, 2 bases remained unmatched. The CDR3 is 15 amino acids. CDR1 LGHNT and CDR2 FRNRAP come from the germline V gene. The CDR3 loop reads CASGLATGGHQPQHF. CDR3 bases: TGTGCTAGTGGTTTGGCGACAGGGGGCCATCAGCCCCAGCATTTT.

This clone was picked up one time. CDR3: CASSELTLPGTGKDEQYF. In DNA, the CDR3 is TGCGCCAGCAGCGAGCTCACCCTCCCCGGGACAGGGAAGGACGAGCAGTACTTC. The J gene is TRBJ2-7, the V gene TRBV5-1, with 9 bases identical to TRBD1. Germline lookup yields CDR1 SGHRS and CDR2 YFSETQ. CDR3 length: 18 amino acids. With V trimmed by 4 bases and J by 5 bases, 19 bases remained unmatched.

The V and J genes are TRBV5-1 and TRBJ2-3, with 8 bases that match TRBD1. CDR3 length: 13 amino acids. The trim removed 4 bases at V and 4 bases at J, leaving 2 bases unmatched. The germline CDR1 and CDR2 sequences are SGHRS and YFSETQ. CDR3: CASSKQGADTQYF. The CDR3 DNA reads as TGCGCCAGCAGCAAACAGGGGGCAGATACGCAGTATTTT.

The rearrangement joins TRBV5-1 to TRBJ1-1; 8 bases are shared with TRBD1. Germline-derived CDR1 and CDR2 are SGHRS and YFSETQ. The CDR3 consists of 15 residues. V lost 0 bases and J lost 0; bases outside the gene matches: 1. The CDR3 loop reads CASSLAGQVNTEAFF. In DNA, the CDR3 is TGCGCCAGCAGCTTGGCGGGACAGGTGAACACTGAAGCTTTCTTT.

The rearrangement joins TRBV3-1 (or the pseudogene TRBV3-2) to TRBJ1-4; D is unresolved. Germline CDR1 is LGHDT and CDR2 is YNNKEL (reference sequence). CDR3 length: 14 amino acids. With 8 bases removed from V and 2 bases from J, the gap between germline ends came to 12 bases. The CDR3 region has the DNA TGTGCCAGCCCGTGGTCGGGGACTAATGAAAAACTGTTTTTT. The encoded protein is CASPWSGTNEKLFF.

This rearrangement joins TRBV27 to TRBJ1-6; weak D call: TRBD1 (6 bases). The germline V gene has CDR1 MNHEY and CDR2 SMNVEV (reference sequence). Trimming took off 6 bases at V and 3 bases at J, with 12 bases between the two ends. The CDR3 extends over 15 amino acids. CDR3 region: CASRTPGVYNSPLHF. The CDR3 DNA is TGTGCCAGCAGAACTCCAGGGGTCTATAATTCACCCCTCCACTTT.

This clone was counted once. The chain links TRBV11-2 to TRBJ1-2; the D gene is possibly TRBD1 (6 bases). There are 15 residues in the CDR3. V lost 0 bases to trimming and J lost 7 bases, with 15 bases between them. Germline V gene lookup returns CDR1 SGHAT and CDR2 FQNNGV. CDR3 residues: CASSLDIAGGSGYTF. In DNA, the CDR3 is TGTGCCAGCAGCTTAGATATTGCTGGGGGCTCTGGCTACACCTTC.

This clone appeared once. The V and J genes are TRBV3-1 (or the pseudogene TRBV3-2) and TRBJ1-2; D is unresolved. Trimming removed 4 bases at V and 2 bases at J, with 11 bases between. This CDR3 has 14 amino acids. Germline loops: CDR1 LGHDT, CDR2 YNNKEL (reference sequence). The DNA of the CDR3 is TGTGCCAGCAGCCCCTATGACACAAACTATGGCTACACCTTC. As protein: CASSPYDTNYGYTF.

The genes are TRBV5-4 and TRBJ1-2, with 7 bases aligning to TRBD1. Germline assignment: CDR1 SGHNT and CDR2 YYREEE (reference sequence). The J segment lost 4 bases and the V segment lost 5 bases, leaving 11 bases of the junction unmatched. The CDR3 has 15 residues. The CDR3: CASSRSTGSLYGYTF. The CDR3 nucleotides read TGTGCCAGCAGTAGGTCGACAGGGAGCCTCTATGGCTACACCTTC.

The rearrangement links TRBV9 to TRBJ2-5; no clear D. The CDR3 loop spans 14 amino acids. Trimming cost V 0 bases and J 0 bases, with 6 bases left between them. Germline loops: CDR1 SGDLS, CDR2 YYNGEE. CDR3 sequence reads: CASSVGSHQETQYF. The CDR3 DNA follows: TGTGCCAGCAGCGTAGGGAGTCACCAAGAGACCCAGTACTTC.

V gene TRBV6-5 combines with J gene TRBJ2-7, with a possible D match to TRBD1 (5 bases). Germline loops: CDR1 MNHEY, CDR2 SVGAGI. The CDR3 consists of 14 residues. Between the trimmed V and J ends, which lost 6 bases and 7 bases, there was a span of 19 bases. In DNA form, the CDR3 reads TGTGCCAGCAGAACAACTCGGGCCGCAGGGGAGCAGTACTTC. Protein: CASRTTRAAGEQYF.

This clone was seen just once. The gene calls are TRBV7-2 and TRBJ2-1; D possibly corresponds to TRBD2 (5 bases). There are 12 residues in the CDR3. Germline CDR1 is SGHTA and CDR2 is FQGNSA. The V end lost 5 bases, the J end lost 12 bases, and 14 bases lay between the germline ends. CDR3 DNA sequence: TGTGCCAGCAGCACTGGACGGGGAAGGCAGTTCTTC. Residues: CASSTGRGRQFF.

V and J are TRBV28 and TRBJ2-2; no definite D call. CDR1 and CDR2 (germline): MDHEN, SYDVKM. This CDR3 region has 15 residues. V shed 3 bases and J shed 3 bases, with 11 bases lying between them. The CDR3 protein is CASSFGQMDTGELFF. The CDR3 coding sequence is TGTGCCAGCAGTTTTGGGCAGATGGACACCGGGGAGCTGTTTTTT.